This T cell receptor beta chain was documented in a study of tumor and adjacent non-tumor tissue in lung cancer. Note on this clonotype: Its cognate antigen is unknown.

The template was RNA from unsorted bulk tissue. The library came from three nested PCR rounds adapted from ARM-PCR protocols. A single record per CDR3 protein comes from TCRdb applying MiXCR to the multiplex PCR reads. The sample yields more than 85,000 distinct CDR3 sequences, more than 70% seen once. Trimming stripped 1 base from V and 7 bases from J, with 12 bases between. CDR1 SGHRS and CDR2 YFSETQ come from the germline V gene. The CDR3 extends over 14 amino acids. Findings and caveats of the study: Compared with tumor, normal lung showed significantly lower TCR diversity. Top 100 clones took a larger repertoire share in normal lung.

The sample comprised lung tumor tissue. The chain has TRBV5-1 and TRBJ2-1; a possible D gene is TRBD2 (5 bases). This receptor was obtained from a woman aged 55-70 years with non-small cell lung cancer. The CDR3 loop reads CASSLYLAGNEQFF. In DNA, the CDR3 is TGCGCCAGCAGCTTGTATCTAGCTGGTAATGAGCAGTTCTTC.